A selection of T cell receptor beta chains follows, all from one sample in a study of T cells in Graves' hyperthyroidism and ophthalmopathy. Using its own MiXCR run on the multiplex PCR reads, TCRdb lists one record per CDR3 protein. This sample carries hundreds of thousands of distinct CDR3 sequences, around 15% of them seen once, and the ten largest clones take approximately 10%. The sequenced sample consisted of blood. Source of these receptors: a woman aged 18 to 35 with Graves' hyperthyroidism. CDR3s include the opening cysteine and the closing phenylalanine or tryptophan. A D gene is named only where the DNA matches it firmly. Clone size is given for some rows only: seen once, a few or many times, or a class if the clone is expanded.

d_call,v_call,clone_size,j_call,cdr3_nt,cdr3_aa
NA,TRBV29-1,few,TRBJ2-7,TGCAGCGTTGAAGATCGGGACAAGGCCTACGAGCAGTACTTC,CSVEDRDKAYEQYF
NA,TRBV12-3/TRBV12-4,NA,TRBJ2-1,TGTGCCGGGGGCAGCTTCGGTGAGCAGTTCTTC,CAGGSFGEQFF
TRBD1,TRBV29-1,few,TRBJ2-5,TGCAGCGTTAGTCCGGGACAGGTCCCAGAGACCCAGTACTTC,CSVSPGQVPETQYF
NA,TRBV18,many,TRBJ2-3,TGTGCCAGCTCACCTGATGGCGGGACCCCAGATACGCAGTATTTT,CASSPDGGTPDTQYF
NA,TRBV12-5,NA,TRBJ1-4,TGTGCTAGTGGTTTGGCCACGTCGGAAAAACTGTTTTTT,CASGLATSEKLFF
TRBD2,TRBV11-2,many,TRBJ2-3,TGTGCCAGCAGCTTGGGGACTAGCAGGGCCACAGATACGCAGTATTTT,CASSLGTSRATDTQYF
NA,TRBV11-2,many,TRBJ2-5,TGTGCCAGCAGCTTAAATAAAAGGGGTCCGGATGAGACCCAGTACTTC,CASSLNKRGPDETQYF
NA,TRBV28,many,TRBJ1-5,TGTGCCAGCAGTATACCGGGGGCGGCCGAGCCCCAGCATTTT,CASSIPGAAEPQHF
NA,TRBV7-2,NA,TRBJ2-4,TGTGCCAGCAGCATCACCGTAGCCAAAAACATTCAGTACTTC,CASSITVAKNIQYF
NA,TRBV6-1,few,TRBJ2-7,TGTGCCAGCAGTGAAAGTGAGAGCGCCTTCTACGAGCAGTACTTC,CASSESESAFYEQYF
NA,TRBV5-4,few,TRBJ1-2,TGTGCCAGCAGCCGTACAGGGCGTGCGGGCTACACCTTC,CASSRTGRAGYTF
TRBD1,TRBV7-2,many,TRBJ2-5,TGTGCCAGCAGCTTAGGGGTTGGGACAGGGGGTCAAGAGACCCAGTACTTC,CASSLGVGTGGQETQYF
NA,TRBV9,many,TRBJ1-1,TGTGCCAGCAGGGGGGGGGCCGGTGAAGCTTTCTTT,CASRGGAGEAFF
NA,TRBV5-6,NA,TRBJ2-7,TGTGCCAGCAGCTATCGAGACCGAACCTCCTACAATGAGCAGTACTTC,CASSYRDRTSYNEQYF
NA,TRBV7-9,NA,TRBJ1-2,TGTGCCAGCAGCCGAACCCCAGGGAACTATGGCTACACCTTC,CASSRTPGNYGYTF
NA,TRBV5-5,NA,TRBJ2-1,TGTGCCAGCAGCTATAGCCTCGACAGGTCCAGGGAGCAGTTCTTC,CASSYSLDRSREQFF
NA,TRBV10-3,NA,TRBJ1-2,TGTGCCATATTGGCAGGGAGGAATGGCTACACCTTC,CAILAGRNGYTF
NA,TRBV2,many,TRBJ2-2,TGTGCCAGCATGCGGAACACCGGGGAGCTGTTTTTT,CASMRNTGELFF
TRBD1,TRBV30,many,TRBJ2-7,TGTGCCTGGAGTCGAGGGGGACAGGGGAGCCTCGAGCAGTACTTC,CAWSRGGQGSLEQYF
NA,TRBV18,NA,TRBJ2-7,TGTGCCAGCTCACCGGGGGTTTCAGTCTACGAGCAGTACTTC,CASSPGVSVYEQYF